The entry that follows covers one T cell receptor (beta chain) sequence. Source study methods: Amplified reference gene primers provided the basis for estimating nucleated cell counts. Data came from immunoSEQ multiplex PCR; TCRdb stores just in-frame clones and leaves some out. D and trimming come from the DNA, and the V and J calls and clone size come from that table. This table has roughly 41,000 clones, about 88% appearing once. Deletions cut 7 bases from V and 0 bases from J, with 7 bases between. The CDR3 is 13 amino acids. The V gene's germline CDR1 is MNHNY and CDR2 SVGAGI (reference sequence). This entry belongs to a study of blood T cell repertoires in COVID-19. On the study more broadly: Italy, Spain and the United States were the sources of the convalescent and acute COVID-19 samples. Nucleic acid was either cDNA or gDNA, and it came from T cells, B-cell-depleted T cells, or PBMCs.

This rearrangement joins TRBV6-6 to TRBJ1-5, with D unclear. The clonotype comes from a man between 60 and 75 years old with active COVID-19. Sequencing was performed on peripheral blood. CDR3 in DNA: TGTGCCAGCAAAGCTTATAGCAATCAGCCCCAGCATTTT. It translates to CASKAYSNQPQHF.